This TCR beta chain comes out of a study of shared T cell receptors in the human thymus. This table comes from immunoSEQ multiplex PCR, and its TCRdb copy is limited to in-frame clones, with some not included. The data contain hundreds of thousands of clones, over 75% of them singletons. V shed 3 bases and J 0 bases; nucleotides not matched to a gene: 18. Per the germline V gene, CDR1 is SGHNT and CDR2 is YYREEE (reference sequence). This CDR3 is 20 amino acids long. These data were also filed under a second study, of human thymus T cells. That source reports: Samples came from healthy Finnish infants during open corrective cardiac surgery. Apparent skewing of V and J gene usage characterized both thymic and blood repertoires.

This receptor was identified in a boy under three years old with a congenital heart defect. The sequencing sample was made of thymocytes. J is TRBJ1-3 and V is TRBV5-4, with TRBD1 matching 7 bases. The CDR3 loop is CASSSSINPYGTASGNTIYF. Here the CDR3 DNA reads TGTGCCAGCAGCTCCTCAATTAACCCCTACGGGACAGCCTCTGGAAACACCATATATTTT.